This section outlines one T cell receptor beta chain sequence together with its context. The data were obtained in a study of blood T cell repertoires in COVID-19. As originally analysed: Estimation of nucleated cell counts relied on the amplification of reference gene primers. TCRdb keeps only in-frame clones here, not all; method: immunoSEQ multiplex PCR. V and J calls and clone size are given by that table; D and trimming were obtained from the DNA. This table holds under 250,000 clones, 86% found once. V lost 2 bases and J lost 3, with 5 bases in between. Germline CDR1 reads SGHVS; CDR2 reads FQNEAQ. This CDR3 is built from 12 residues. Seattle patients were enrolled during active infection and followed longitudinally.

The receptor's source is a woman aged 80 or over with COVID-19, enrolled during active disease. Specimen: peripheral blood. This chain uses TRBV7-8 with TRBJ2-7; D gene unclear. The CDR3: CASSLINYEQYF. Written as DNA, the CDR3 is TGTGCCAGCAGCTTAATAAACTACGAGCAGTACTTC.